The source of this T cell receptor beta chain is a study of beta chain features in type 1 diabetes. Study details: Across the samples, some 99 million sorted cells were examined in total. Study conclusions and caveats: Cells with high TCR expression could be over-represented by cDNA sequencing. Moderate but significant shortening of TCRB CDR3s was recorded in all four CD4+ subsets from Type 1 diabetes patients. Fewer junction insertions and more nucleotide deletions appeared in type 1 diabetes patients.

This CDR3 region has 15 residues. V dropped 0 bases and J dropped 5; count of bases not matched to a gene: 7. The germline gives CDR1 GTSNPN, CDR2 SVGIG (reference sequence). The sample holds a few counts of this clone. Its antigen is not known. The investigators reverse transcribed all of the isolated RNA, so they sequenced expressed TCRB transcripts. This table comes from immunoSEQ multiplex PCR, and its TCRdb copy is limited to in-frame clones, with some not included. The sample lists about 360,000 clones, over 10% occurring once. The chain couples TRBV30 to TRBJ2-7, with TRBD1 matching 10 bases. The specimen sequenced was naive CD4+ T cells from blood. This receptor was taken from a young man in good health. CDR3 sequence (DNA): TGTGCCTGGAGTGTACTGGGACAGGGGATCCACGAGCAGTACTTC. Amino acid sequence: CAWSVLGQGIHEQYF.